This T cell receptor beta chain was captured by sequencing in a study of T cell repertoires in aging, cancer and after chemotherapy. The template was genomic DNA from peripheral blood, not RNA. The V end was cut by 7 bases, the J end by 4 bases, with 16 bases between. Germline V gene lookup returns CDR1 MNHNY and CDR2 SVGAGI (reference sequence). The CDR3 has 14 amino acids. Rearranged V-D-J TRB sequences were amplified with a mixed TRB-A/B primer pool. TCRdb re-analysed the multiplex PCR reads in MiXCR, keeping a single row per CDR3 protein. This sample has roughly 6,400 distinct CDR3 sequences; approximately 57% occur once, and the top ten carry 1.5% to 2%.

The sample was blood. The chain combines TRBV6-6 with TRBJ1-2, with a weak D call TRBD1 (6 bases). This clonotype originated in a human donor with a solid tumor. CDR3 sequence reads: CASIQGGAGYGYTF. Here the CDR3 DNA reads TGTGCCAGCATCCAAGGGGGGGCCGGCTATGGCTACACCTTC.